These 9 T cell receptor beta chains were sequenced from one sample in a study of tumor-infiltrating lymphocytes in localized non-small cell lung cancer. Repertoires were generated with immunoSEQ multiplex PCR, while TCRdb's copy carries only in-frame clones and drops some. Of some 6,300 clones in the sample, over 65% were seen once. The sequencing sample was made of lung tumor tissue. These receptors were collected from a human donor with non-small cell lung cancer.

This clone appeared a few times. The CDR3 sequence: CASSLMPNTEAFF. CDR3 nucleotide sequence: TGTGCCAGCAGTTTAATGCCGAACACTGAAGCTTTCTTT. The chain is built from TRBV27 and TRBJ1-1; no reliable D call. V was cut by 2 bases and J by 1 base, with 5 bases left in between. The germline V gene has CDR1 MNHEY and CDR2 SMNVEV (reference sequence). This CDR3 region has 13 residues.

This chain connects TRBV28 to TRBJ1-2; 8 bases match TRBD1. V was pared by 2 bases and J by 5 bases, with 7 bases of the junction left unmatched. The length of the CDR3 is 15 residues. Per the germline V gene, CDR1 is MDHEN and CDR2 is SYDVKM. Here the CDR3 reads CASSLRQGLPYGYTF. The CDR3 DNA reads TGTGCCAGCAGTTTACGACAGGGGTTACCTTATGGCTACACCTTC.

This chain links TRBV7-8 with TRBJ2-2; TRBD1 matches 9 bases. Unmatched junction bases numbered 8, after V lost 5 bases and J lost 4 bases. This CDR3 is 16 amino acids long. Germline CDR1 reads SGHVS; CDR2 reads FQNEAQ. DNA for the CDR3: TGTGCCAGCAGCCCAACCGCGGGACAGGGCACCGGGGAGCTGTTTTTT. Its translation is CASSPTAGQGTGELFF.

This rearrangement joins TRBV5-1 to TRBJ1-2; TRBD1 might be the D (5 bases). The CDR3 spans 14 residues. Per the germline V gene, CDR1 is SGHRS and CDR2 is YFSETQ. The V end lost 4 bases, the J end lost 0 bases, and 10 bases lay between the germline ends. The CDR3 region is CASSPQVANYGYTF. For the CDR3, the DNA is TGCGCCAGCAGCCCACAGGTAGCTAACTATGGCTACACCTTC.

As DNA, the CDR3 is TGCGCCAGCAGCTTGGTCCCAGGACAGGGGGCAGGGGAGACCCAGTACTTC. As protein: CASSLVPGQGAGETQYF. V and J are TRBV5-1 and TRBJ2-5; 11 nucleotides align to TRBD1. CDR3 length equals 17 residues. With V trimmed by 0 bases and J by 5 bases, 9 bases remained unmatched. Germline values: CDR1 SGHRS, CDR2 YFSETQ.

The rearrangement uses TRBV7-8 and TRBJ2-5; unclear D gene. V lost 1 base and J 7 bases, leaving 16 bases between the germline ends. This CDR3 spans 15 amino acids. The germline gives CDR1 SGHVS, CDR2 FQNEAQ. This CDR3 is CASSLGETLEGTQYF. CDR3 in DNA: TGTGCCAGCAGCTTAGGAGAGACATTGGAAGGGACCCAGTACTTC.

The rearrangement joins TRBV5-1 to TRBJ2-5; 10 nucleotides agree with TRBD1. Trimming at V came to 4 bases and at J to 2 bases, leaving 11 bases not matched to a gene. The CDR3 contains 17 residues. Per the germline V gene, CDR1 is SGHRS and CDR2 is YFSETQ. The CDR3 reads CASSVLGTGVGQETQYF. CDR3 DNA: TGCGCCAGCAGCGTCCTGGGGACAGGGGTAGGGCAAGAGACCCAGTACTTC. Full variable domain (rest looked up from reference TRBV5-1 and TRBJ2-5): KAGVTQTPRYLIKTRGQQVTLSCSPISGHRSVSWYQQTPGQGLQFLFEYFSETQRNKGNFPGRFSGRQFSNSRSEMNVSTLELGDSALYLCASSVLGTGVGQETQYFGPGTRLLVL.

The rearrangement joins TRBV14 to TRBJ1-6, with D unclear. Between the trimmed V and J ends, which lost 1 base and 7 bases, there was a span of 2 bases. The CDR3 is 12 residues long. Germline V gene lookup returns CDR1 SGHDN and CDR2 FVKESK. CDR3 protein: CASSQVNSPLHF. The DNA of the CDR3 is TGTGCCAGCAGCCAAGTCAATTCACCCCTCCACTTT.

V gene TRBV25-1 combines with J gene TRBJ1-4, with a weak D call TRBD1 (6 bases). CDR3 size: 14 residues. V lost 5 bases to trimming and J lost 8 bases, with 15 bases between them. The germline CDR1 and CDR2 sequences are MGHDK and SYGVNS. CDR3 in amino acids: CASSPGTGWEKLFF. For the CDR3, the DNA is TGTGCCAGCAGTCCCGGAACAGGGTGGGAAAAACTGTTTTTT.